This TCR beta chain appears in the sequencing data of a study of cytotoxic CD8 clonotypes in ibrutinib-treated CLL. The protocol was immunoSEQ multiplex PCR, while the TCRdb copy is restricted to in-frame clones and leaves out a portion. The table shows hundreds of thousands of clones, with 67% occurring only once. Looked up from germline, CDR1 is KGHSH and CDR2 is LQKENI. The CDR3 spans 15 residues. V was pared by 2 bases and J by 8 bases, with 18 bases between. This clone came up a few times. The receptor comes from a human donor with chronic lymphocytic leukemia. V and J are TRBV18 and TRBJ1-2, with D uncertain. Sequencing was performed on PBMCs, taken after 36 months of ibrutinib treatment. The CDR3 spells CASSPRSGILGGYTF. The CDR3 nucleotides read TGTGCCAGCTCACCAAGGTCTGGTATTCTTGGCGGCTACACCTTC.